This TCR beta chain was profiled in a study of T-cell reconstitution after alpha-beta-depleted transplantation in children. Germline assignment: CDR1 LGHNA and CDR2 YSLEER. The CDR3 spans 15 residues. V gave up 3 bases and J gave up 5 bases, with 15 bases separating them. Preparation of the TCRbeta library used unique molecular identifiers. TCRdb ran MiXCR on the PCR reads and lists one entry per CDR3 protein. The sample includes about 600,000 distinct CDR3 sequences, about an eighth seen only once; the top ten take 2.2%. Only a few counts were recorded for this clonotype. Its antigen is undetermined. Whole-study results and caveats: In patients about two months after transplant, alpha-beta T cells reportedly arose from several hundred expanded graft clones. T-cell counts and diversity at one year post-transplant came mainly from newly produced T cells.

The chain is built from TRBV4-3 and TRBJ2-3; D uncertain. This receptor was taken from a male patient between 5 and 17 years old who had a stem cell transplant for acute myeloid leukemia, so the T cells may come from the graft donor. The sample here was PBMCs, mostly from graft donor cells, taken 360 days after TCRalphabeta/CD19-depleted stem cell transplant. CDR3 loop: CASSHLTFELDTQYF. The CDR3 coding sequence is TGCGCCAGCAGCCATCTCACTTTTGAACTAGATACGCAGTATTTT.